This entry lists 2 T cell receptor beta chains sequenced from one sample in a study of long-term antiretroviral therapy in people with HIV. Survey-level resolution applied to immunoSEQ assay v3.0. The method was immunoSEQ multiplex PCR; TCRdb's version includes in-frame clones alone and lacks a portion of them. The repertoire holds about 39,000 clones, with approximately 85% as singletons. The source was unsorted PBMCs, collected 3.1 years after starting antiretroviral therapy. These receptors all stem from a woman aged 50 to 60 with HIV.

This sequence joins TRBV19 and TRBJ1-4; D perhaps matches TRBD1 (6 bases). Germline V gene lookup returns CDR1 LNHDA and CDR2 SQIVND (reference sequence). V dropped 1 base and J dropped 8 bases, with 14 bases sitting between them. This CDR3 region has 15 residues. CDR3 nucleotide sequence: TGTGCCAGTAGTATAGGTACAGGGAGTGGCGAAAAACTGTTTTTT. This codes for CASSIGTGSGEKLFF.

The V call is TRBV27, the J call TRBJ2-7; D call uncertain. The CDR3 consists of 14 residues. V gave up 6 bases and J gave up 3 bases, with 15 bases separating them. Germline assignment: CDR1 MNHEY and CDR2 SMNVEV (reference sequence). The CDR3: CASSPALWGYEQYF. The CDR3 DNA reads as TGTGCCAGCAGCCCCGCCCTGTGGGGCTACGAGCAGTACTTC.